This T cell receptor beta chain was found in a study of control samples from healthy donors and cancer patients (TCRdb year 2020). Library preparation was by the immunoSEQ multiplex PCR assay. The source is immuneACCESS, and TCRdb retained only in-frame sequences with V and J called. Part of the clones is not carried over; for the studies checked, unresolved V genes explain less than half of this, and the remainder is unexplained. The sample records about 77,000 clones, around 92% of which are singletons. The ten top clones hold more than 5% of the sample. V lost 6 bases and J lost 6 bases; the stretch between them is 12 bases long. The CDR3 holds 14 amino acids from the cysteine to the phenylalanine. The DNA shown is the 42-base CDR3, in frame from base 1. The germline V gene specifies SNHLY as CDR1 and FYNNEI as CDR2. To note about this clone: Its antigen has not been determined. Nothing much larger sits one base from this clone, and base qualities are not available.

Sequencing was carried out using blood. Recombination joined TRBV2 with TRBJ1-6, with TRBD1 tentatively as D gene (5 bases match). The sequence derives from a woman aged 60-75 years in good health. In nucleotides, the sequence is TGTGCCAGCAGATTGGGACGGTCTAATTCACCCCTCCACTTT. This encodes CASRLGRSNSPLHF.